The 10 T cell receptor beta chains in this list originate from one sample, sequenced in a study of blood T cell repertoires in COVID-19 (dated by TCRdb to between 2020 and 2021). Library preparation used the immunoSEQ multiplex PCR assay. The table comes from immuneACCESS by way of TCRdb, which keeps in-frame sequences with V and J called. Part of the clones is missing from these tables; in studies checked, under half for an unresolved V gene and the rest for unknown reasons. This sample is represented by about 190,000 clones; 65% to 80% of them were singletons. The top ten clonotypes cover around an eighth of the sample. Sequencing was done on a sample of peripheral blood. These receptors originate from a woman aged 45-65 years with acute or convalescent COVID-19.

V and J are TRBV18 and TRBJ2-5; no clear D gene. The germline V and J ends were trimmed by 1 base and 2 bases, with 5 bases remaining between them. Germline-derived CDR1 and CDR2 are KGHSH and LQKENI. The CDR3 runs 13 residues. CDR3 sequence reads: CASSPQLQETQYF. The CDR3 DNA reads as TGTGCCAGCTCACCACAACTACAAGAGACCCAGTACTTC.

The rearrangement links TRBV6-5 to TRBJ1-4; 9 nucleotides align to TRBD1. J gave up 3 bases and V 5 bases, and 1 base lay outside the gene matches. CDR3 length equals 14 residues. Germline lookup yields CDR1 MNHEY and CDR2 SVGAGI. CDR3 bases: TGTGCCAGCAGTCGGGACAGGGCTAATGAAAAACTGTTTTTT. Its protein is CASSRDRANEKLFF.

The chain has TRBV6-5 and TRBJ2-7, with D maybe TRBD1 (6 bases). There are 15 residues in the CDR3. Germline CDR1 and CDR2: MNHEY and SVGAGI. V lost 0 bases and J lost 0, with 9 bases in between. For the CDR3, the DNA is TGTGCCAGCAGTTACTCCCGGGACAACTCCTACGAGCAGTACTTC. This encodes CASSYSRDNSYEQYF.

The rearrangement joins TRBV28 to TRBJ1-6, with 9 bases fitting TRBD1. From germline, CDR1 is MDHEN and CDR2 SYDVKM. V dropped 10 bases and J dropped 10; count of bases not matched to a gene: 5. The CDR3 length is 12 residues. Here the CDR3 DNA reads TGTGCCACCGGGACAGGGCCCTCACCCCTCCACTTT. It is translated as CATGTGPSPLHF. The whole variable domain, remainder taken from reference TRBV28 and TRBJ1-6, is DVKVTQSSRYLVKRTGEKVFLECVQDMDHENMFWYRQDPGLGLRLIYFSYDVKMKEKGDIPEGYSVSREKKERFSLILESASTNQTSMYLCATGTGPSPLHFGNGTRLTVT.

This clone appeared many times. V is TRBV24-1 and J is TRBJ2-3; 9 bases are shared with TRBD1. CDR3 length equals 16 residues. The germline V gene has CDR1 KGHDR and CDR2 SFDVKD. The V and J ends lost 5 bases and 2 bases, in that order; junction bases with no gene match: 7. The CDR3 sequence: CATSGRDRAYTDTQYF. The CDR3 bases are TGTGCCACCAGTGGCCGGGACAGGGCTTACACAGATACGCAGTATTTT.

The J gene is TRBJ1-2, the V gene TRBV7-2; D unclear. This CDR3 has 14 amino acids. The ends were cut back, 0 bases at V and 2 bases at J, with 7 bases in the middle. Germline V CDR1 and CDR2: SGHTA, FQGNSA. The CDR3: CASSLANTNYGYTF. CDR3 in DNA: TGTGCCAGCAGCTTAGCGAACACCAACTATGGCTACACCTTC.

The chain is built from TRBV15 and TRBJ2-7; 8 nucleotides agree with TRBD1. V lost 2 bases and J lost 0; bases outside the gene matches: 3. Germline CDR1 LNHNV, CDR2 YYDKDF (reference sequence). The CDR3 covers 15 residues. The CDR3 nucleotides are TGTGCCACCAGCAGACGGACAGGGAGCTCCTACGAGCAGTACTTC. Protein: CATSRRTGSSYEQYF.

V and J are TRBV18 and TRBJ2-7; 7 bases agree with TRBD1. The V gene's germline CDR1 is KGHSH and CDR2 LQKENI. The CDR3 is 15 amino acids. The J segment lost 0 bases and the V segment lost 6 bases, leaving 8 bases of the junction unmatched. Written as DNA, the CDR3 is TGTGCCAGCTCCCAACGGGACAGTAGCTCCTACGAGCAGTACTTC. It specifies CASSQRDSSSYEQYF.

This chain links TRBV6-1 with TRBJ1-5; maybe TRBD1 (6 bases). The CDR3 runs to 14 residues. Germline V gives CDR1 MNHNS, CDR2 SASEGT. Trimming removed 1 base from V and 7 bases from J, with 11 bases in between. The CDR3 loop is CASSEGDTRQPQHF. The CDR3 nucleotides read TGTGCCAGCAGTGAAGGGGACACGCGCCAGCCCCAGCATTTT.

The chain recombines TRBV27 with TRBJ2-1, with D possibly being TRBD2 (7 bases). The V end was cut by 5 bases, the J end by 3 bases, with 11 bases between. Looked up from germline, CDR1 is MNHEY and CDR2 is SMNVEV (reference sequence). The CDR3 totals 14 residues. The CDR3, as DNA: TGTGCCAGCAGTGGGGGGGGCTACTACAATGAGCAGTTCTTC. It yields the protein CASSGGGYYNEQFF.